The present entry profiles one T cell receptor (beta chain) with its context. Its matching antigen is unknown. This PCR relied on a set of 60 Vbeta primers and 13 Jbeta primers. The protocol was immunoSEQ multiplex PCR, while the TCRdb copy is restricted to in-frame clones and leaves out a portion. This table holds 200,000 to 250,000 clones, roughly 80% found once. This entry belongs to a study of cytomegalovirus exposure and HLA in healthy donors. Whole-study findings and limits: Associated with cytomegalovirus, according to the listing, were about 160 TCR beta chains. Within the data, a cluster of highly shared sequence variants was likely a sequencing artifact.

Germline CDR1 and CDR2: SGHNT and YYREEE (reference sequence). The CDR3 is 12 amino acids. Trimming left V 2 bases short and J 8 bases short, with 10 bases between. Sample: PBMCs. This TCR came from a man aged 25-40 years in good health and CMV-seronegative. The V call is TRBV5-4, the J call TRBJ1-1; D perhaps matches TRBD1 (5 bases). CDR3 loop: CASSLRQSEAFF. The CDR3 region has the DNA TGTGCCAGCAGCTTAAGACAGAGCGAAGCTTTCTTT.